Following are 25 T cell receptor beta chains from one sample sequenced in a study of blood T cell repertoires in COVID-19. Only in-frame clones appear in the TCRdb table, and some are missing; sequencing was by immunoSEQ multiplex PCR. Here the sample spans about 170,000 clones, about 86% being singletons. The sample taken for sequencing was peripheral blood. The receptor set was obtained from a human donor with acute or convalescent COVID-19. The donor label of this sample is uncertain.

This clone has a handful of counts. CDR3 region: CASSLGAGVPYNEQFF. In DNA, the CDR3 is TGTGCCAGCAGCTTAGGGGCAGGGGTCCCCTACAATGAGCAGTTCTTC. V and J are TRBV7-6 and TRBJ2-1, with D possibly matching TRBD1 (6 bases). The V gene's germline CDR1 is SGHVS and CDR2 FNYEAQ. The CDR3 consists of 16 residues. V lost 1 base and J lost 2, with 12 bases in between.

This chain joins TRBV2 and TRBJ2-1, with a tentative D call TRBD2 (6 bases). Trimming removed 7 bases at V and 1 base at J, with 17 bases between. Germline CDR1 is SNHLY and CDR2 is FYNNEI. The CDR3 has 16 amino acids. CDR3 DNA: TGTGCCAGCACAACTCACCGGGACTTATCCTACAATGAGCAGTTCTTC. Amino acids: CASTTHRDLSYNEQFF.

The V gene is TRBV6-5, the J gene TRBJ2-7; D is perhaps TRBD1 (6 bases). Germline V gene lookup returns CDR1 MNHEY and CDR2 SVGAGI. CDR3 length: 14 residues. V was clipped by 6 bases and J by 2 bases, with 14 bases between them. The CDR3 is CASRQDSFPYEQYF. In nucleotides, the CDR3 is TGTGCCAGCAGACAGGACAGTTTCCCCTACGAGCAGTACTTC.

V is TRBV30 and J is TRBJ1-4; 8 nucleotides agree with TRBD1. Germline V gene sequence: CDR1 GTSNPN, CDR2 SVGIG (reference sequence). The CDR3 has 14 amino acids. Germline trimming cut 4 bases from V and 8 bases from J; bases unmatched to any gene: 9. The CDR3 region has the DNA TGTGCCTGGAAGCCGGGGCAGGGGGCCGAAAAACTGTTTTTT. Translated, it gives CAWKPGQGAEKLFF. Complete variable domain (other parts from reference TRBV30 and TRBJ1-4): SQTIHQWPATLVQPVGSPLSLECTVEGTSNPNLYWYRQAAGRGLQLLFYSVGIGQISSEVPQNLSASRPQDRQFILSSKKLLLSDSGFYLCAWKPGQGAEKLFFGSGTQLSVL.

The V call is TRBV21-1, the J call TRBJ2-2; the table gives TRBD1 as D, unverified against the DNA. TRBV21-1 constitutes a pseudogene. There are 18 residues in the CDR3. The CDR3 spells CASKSGPQDRKNTGELFF. The DNA for the CDR3 is TGTGCCAGCAAAAGCGGCCCCCAGGACAGGAAGAACACCGGGGAGCTGTTTTTT.

The V call is TRBV2, the J call TRBJ2-3; tentatively, D is TRBD2 (6 bases). Germline CDR1 and CDR2: SNHLY and FYNNEI. Trimming stripped 10 bases from V and 1 base from J, with 15 bases between. The CDR3 spans 14 residues. In nucleotides, the CDR3 is TGTGCCACAGTCACGGAGCGGGGCACAGATACGCAGTATTTT. Encoded protein: CATVTERGTDTQYF.

The gene calls are TRBV5-5 and TRBJ2-5, with 7 bases identical to TRBD2. In germline, CDR1 is SGHKS, CDR2 YYEKEE (reference sequence). The CDR3 extends over 15 amino acids. V trimming: 0 bases; J trimming: 2 bases; junction bases outside the gene matches: 4. In nucleotides, the CDR3 is TGTGCCAGCAGCTTGGGCGCGGGGGAGCAAGAGACCCAGTACTTC. It codes for CASSLGAGEQETQYF.

The V call is TRBV10-1, the J call TRBJ2-7; 8 positions agree with TRBD1. The CDR3 consists of 16 residues. CDR1 and CDR2 from the germline V gene are WNHNN and SYGVQD (reference sequence). V dropped 4 bases and J dropped 1; count of bases not matched to a gene: 9. CDR3 loop: CASSGGTGGLSYEQYF. CDR3 DNA sequence: TGCGCCAGCAGTGGAGGTACAGGGGGTCTTTCCTACGAGCAGTACTTC.

The J gene is TRBJ2-3, the V gene TRBV27; maybe TRBD2 (6 bases). This CDR3 spans 14 amino acids. The V end lost 6 bases, the J end lost 1 base, and 11 bases lay between the germline ends. Germline values: CDR1 MNHEY, CDR2 SMNVEV (reference sequence). CDR3 DNA sequence: TGTGCCAGCAGCGTAGCGGACGGCACAGATACGCAGTATTTT. Its protein is CASSVADGTDTQYF.

The chain uses TRBV7-2 and TRBJ1-4, with D tentatively TRBD1 (5 bases). The CDR3 is 15 residues long. The germline V gene encodes CDR1 SGHTA and CDR2 FQGNSA. Trimming cost V 1 base and J 6 bases, with 12 bases left between them. The CDR3 sequence is CASSLVVGEDEKLFF. CDR3 sequence (DNA): TGTGCCAGCAGCTTAGTGGTAGGGGAGGATGAAAAACTGTTTTTT.

Only one count was recorded for this clone. The chain joins TRBV3-1 (or the pseudogene TRBV3-2) to TRBJ1-6; D is unresolved. The CDR3 consists of 15 residues. Trimming left V 0 bases short and J 5 bases short, with 8 bases between. The germline gives CDR1 LGHDT, CDR2 YNNKEL (reference sequence). This CDR3 is CASSQDWPDNSPLHF. The CDR3 region has the DNA TGTGCCAGCAGCCAAGATTGGCCAGATAATTCACCCCTCCACTTT.

CDR3 amino acids: CASSSGAFERETQYF. Here the CDR3 DNA reads TGTGCCAGCAGCTCCGGAGCCTTCGAACGAGAGACCCAGTACTTC. J is TRBJ2-5 and V is TRBV7-9; D is ambiguous. The CDR3 is 15 amino acids. V was clipped by 4 bases and J by 4 bases, with 16 bases between them. Germline V gene data show CDR1 as SEHNR and CDR2 as FQNEAQ (reference sequence).

The chain couples TRBV7-9 to TRBJ1-4, with 9 bases identical to TRBD1. V was pared by 3 bases and J by 10 bases, with 9 bases of the junction left unmatched. The length of the CDR3 is 15 residues. CDR1 is SEHNR and CDR2 is FQNEAQ in the germline V gene (reference sequence). CDR3 sequence reads: CASSLPRQGVGKLFF. For the CDR3, the DNA is TGTGCCAGCAGCTTGCCGAGACAGGGGGTTGGAAAACTGTTTTTT.

With respect to this clone: Other DNA sequences within the sample encode an identical CDR3. J is TRBJ1-5 and V is TRBV19, with 9 bases aligning to TRBD1. Germline assignment: CDR1 LNHDA and CDR2 SQIVND (reference sequence). CDR3 length equals 15 residues. Trimming took 5 bases from V and 1 from J; bases not matched to a gene: 3. As DNA, the CDR3 is TGTGCCAGTAGTCCACAGGGGGCCAGCAATCAGCCCCAGCATTTT. It encodes CASSPQGASNQPQHF.

V gene TRBV7-9 combines with J gene TRBJ1-3, with 7 positions matching TRBD1. CDR1 is SEHNR and CDR2 is FQNEAQ in the germline V gene (reference sequence). This CDR3 spans 16 amino acids. The V and J ends lost 5 bases and 4 bases, in that order; junction bases with no gene match: 11. The CDR3 bases are TGTGCCAGCAGCCGGGGACAGCTCGTAGGGGGAAACACCATATATTTT. It is translated as CASSRGQLVGGNTIYF.

This chain uses TRBV3-1 (or the pseudogene TRBV3-2) with TRBJ2-1; 8 bases fit TRBD2. The CDR3 is 16 residues long. The germline V gene encodes CDR1 LGHDT and CDR2 YNNKEL (reference sequence). The V and J ends lost 3 bases and 9 bases, in that order; junction bases with no gene match: 13. The CDR3 here is CASSQSGGGRGGEQFF. The CDR3 region has the DNA TGTGCCAGCAGCCAGTCGGGGGGGGGCCGAGGTGGTGAGCAGTTCTTC.

The chain combines TRBV7-3 with TRBJ1-2, with D hard to call. Trimming cost V 1 base and J 6 bases, with 15 bases left between them. The germline V gene encodes CDR1 SGHTA and CDR2 FQGTGA. CDR3 length equals 15 residues. CDR3: CASSLSRSGENGYTF. CDR3 DNA sequence: TGTGCCAGCAGCTTAAGTCGGTCAGGTGAAAATGGCTACACCTTC.

The chain combines TRBV9 with TRBJ2-6; a possible D gene is TRBD2 (6 bases). The CDR3 runs 16 residues. The germline gives CDR1 SGDLS, CDR2 YYNGEE. V lost 3 bases and J 0 bases, leaving 10 bases between the germline ends. As DNA, the CDR3 is TGTGCCAGCAGCGCCGTGGGGGGCTCTGGGGCCAACGTCCTGACTTTC. Translated: CASSAVGGSGANVLTF.

The chain has TRBV19 and TRBJ2-7; TRBD1 is a possible D gene (6 bases). The CDR3 contains 15 residues. Germline V gene lookup returns CDR1 LNHDA and CDR2 SQIVND (reference sequence). The V end lost 7 bases, the J end lost 0 bases, and 16 bases lay between the germline ends. The CDR3 DNA is TGTGCCAGTACCTTGACAGGAGGAGGCTCCTACGAGCAGTACTTC. This sequence encodes CASTLTGGGSYEQYF.

The V call is TRBV27, the J call TRBJ1-2, with 10 bases that match TRBD1. Germline V gives CDR1 MNHEY, CDR2 SMNVEV (reference sequence). CDR3 length: 16 residues. V shed 5 bases, J shed 7 bases, and the junction held 13 bases outside the gene matches. CDR3 residues: CASSPLTGGHTRGYTF. The DNA of the CDR3 is TGTGCCAGCAGTCCGTTGACAGGGGGCCACACCCGTGGCTACACCTTC.

The V and J genes are TRBV5-5 and TRBJ2-7; tentatively, D is TRBD1 (6 bases). Germline CDR1 SGHKS, CDR2 YYEKEE (reference sequence). Between the trimmed V and J ends, which lost 5 bases and 6 bases, there was a span of 24 bases. This CDR3 region has 16 residues. This CDR3 is CASRIDLRTQGREQYF. In DNA form, the CDR3 reads TGTGCCAGCAGAATCGACTTGAGAACCCAGGGGCGCGAGCAGTACTTC.

V and J are TRBV27 and TRBJ2-5; 8 bases line up with TRBD2. This CDR3 spans 12 amino acids. CDR1 is MNHEY and CDR2 is SMNVEV in the germline V gene (reference sequence). Germline trimming cut 5 bases from V and 7 bases from J; bases unmatched to any gene: 3. The CDR3 is CASSRGGGTQYF. Written as DNA, the CDR3 is TGTGCCAGCAGTCGGGGGGGCGGGACCCAGTACTTC.

This clone was detected once. V gene TRBV9 combines with J gene TRBJ2-4, with 8 bases identical to TRBD1. CDR3 length: 13 amino acids. V was clipped by 7 bases and J by 6 bases; unmatched bases: 6. Germline CDR1 and CDR2: SGDLS and YYNGEE. The CDR3 DNA reads TGTGCCAGCGATCCAGACAGGGGAAACATTCAGTACTTC. Amino acid sequence: CASDPDRGNIQYF.

The chain couples TRBV19 to TRBJ1-1; tentative D call: TRBD1 (5 bases). Trimming cost V 8 bases and J 0 bases, with 13 bases left between them. The CDR3 sequence is 14 residues long. Germline lookup yields CDR1 LNHDA and CDR2 SQIVND (reference sequence). For the CDR3, the DNA is TGTGCCAGTGCTCCCAGGGTCATGAACACTGAAGCTTTCTTT. Residues: CASAPRVMNTEAFF.

The chain is built from TRBV29-1 and TRBJ2-7, with D maybe TRBD2 (5 bases). There are 14 residues in the CDR3. V gave up 3 bases and J gave up 8 bases, with 20 bases separating them. Germline V gives CDR1 SQVTM, CDR2 ANQGSEA. Written as DNA, the CDR3 is TGCAGCGTTGACCCGAGCGGCACAGCCGTACAGCAGTACTTC. This encodes CSVDPSGTAVQQYF.